This T cell receptor beta chain was sequenced for a study of monozygotic twins with inflammatory bowel disease. Study results and caveats: A reduction in TCRbeta diversity (inverse Simpson) was seen in IBD patients relative to healthy co-twins. No detectable difference in repertoire similarity separated concordant from discordant twins, possibly as a result of limited power.

With regard to this clonotype: The antigen is not known.

From its re-call of the 5' RACE reads, TCRdb lists each CDR3 protein once, without DNA. Its listing shows 300,000 to 400,000 distinct CDR3 sequences. Germline V gives CDR1 SGHTA, CDR2 FQGNSA. The CDR3 is made up of 16 amino acids. The receptor's source is a human donor with ulcerative colitis or Crohn's disease, or a healthy co-twin of an affected twin (not recorded which). V usage is TRBV7-2 and J usage is TRBJ2-7; the D call from TCRdb, TRBD1, cannot be confirmed without DNA. The sample comprised blood. CDR3 sequence: CASSLGSRGSSYEQYF.